This T cell receptor (beta chain) emerged from a study of post-analysis software for immune sequencing data. Study in general: Multiple sclerosis in the patients followed relapsing-remitting, secondary progressive and progressive-relapsing courses. General observations from the study: About five TRBV segments, including TRBV5-6, TRBV5-1 and TRBV20-1, were more frequent in patients than controls. Multiple sclerosis was associated with a significant reduction in normalized Chao1 diversity relative to controls.

CDR3 length equals 13 residues. Germline CDR1 and CDR2: ENHRY and SYGVKD. J was trimmed by 6 bases and V by 5 bases; bases with no gene match: 4. Included in the TCR beta cDNA libraries were unique molecular identifiers. Input populations of roughly 0.85 to 11 million T cells gave rise to around 500,000 cDNA molecules. TCRdb re-derived calls from the PCR reads in MiXCR, one entry per CDR3 protein. Of hundreds of thousands of distinct CDR3 sequences listed, less than 35% were seen once; the top ten hold 0.55% to 0.65%. This clonotype was recorded at least ten times. Its matching antigen is unknown. The sample consisted of blood. V gene TRBV10-3 combines with J gene TRBJ2-3; 8 bases map to TRBD2. This TCR was recovered from a girl between 10 and 17 years old with multiple sclerosis. The CDR3 region has the DNA TGTGCCATCAGTCATAGCGGGAAGGATACGCAGTATTTT. Its translation: CAISHSGKDTQYF.